This T cell receptor (beta chain) was captured in a study of cytomegalovirus exposure and HLA in healthy donors. CDR3 size: 13 residues. V lost 3 bases and J 3 bases, leaving 8 bases between the germline ends. Germline V gives CDR1 ENHRY, CDR2 SYGVKD. Researchers ran the PCR with 60 Vbeta and 13 Jbeta primers. The table came from immunoSEQ multiplex PCR; TCRdb's copy has only in-frame clones and leaves some out. The sample has about 150,000 clones, around 73% seen once. The sequencing sample was made of PBMCs. This clonotype originated in a woman aged 18-35 years in good health and CMV-seronegative. This sequence joins TRBV10-3 and TRBJ1-2; D unresolved. Here the CDR3 DNA reads TGTGCCATCAGTGATTACAGCCACTATGGCTACACCTTC. Amino acids: CAISDYSHYGYTF.